These 29 T cell receptor beta chains came from one sample sequenced in a study of shared clonotypes between healthy human individuals. Libraries were prepared by immunoSEQ multiplex PCR; TCRdb keeps only in-frame clonotypes and omits some of them. The sample lists 1,500,000 or so clones; roughly 96% were seen once. The specimen was naive CD4+ T cells sorted from blood. Subset indicated: CD45RA+ positively selected. These receptors were taken from a man younger than 45 in good health.

V and J are TRBV7-6 and TRBJ2-7, with 7 bases aligning to TRBD2. The junction had 5 bases not matched to a gene; V was cut back by 1 base and J by 5 bases. This CDR3 region has 14 residues. CDR1 SGHVS and CDR2 FNYEAQ come from the germline V gene. DNA for the CDR3: TGTGCCAGCAGCTTAGGACTAGCCAGTAACGAGCAGTACTTC. This sequence encodes CASSLGLASNEQYF.

CDR3 in DNA: TGTGCCACCAGCAGAGATCCGGGAAGCACAGATACGCAGTATTTT. Amino acids: CATSRDPGSTDTQYF. The chain joins TRBV15 to TRBJ2-3, with a tentative D call TRBD2 (5 bases). The V and J ends lost 0 bases and 0 bases respectively, with 7 bases between them. CDR3 length equals 15 residues. Germline lookup yields CDR1 LNHNV and CDR2 YYDKDF (reference sequence). Drawing the rest from reference TRBV15 and TRBJ2-3, the complete variable domain is DAMVIQNPRYQVTQFGKPVTLSCSQTLNHNVMYWYQQKSSQAPKLLFHYYDKDFNNEADTPDNFQSRRPNTSFCFLDIRSPGLGDTAMYLCATSRDPGSTDTQYFGPGTRLTVL.

The sample holds a few counts of this clone. The genes are TRBV14 and TRBJ2-7, with unresolved D. V was pared by 1 base and J by 5 bases, with 3 bases between. The CDR3 has 11 amino acids. Germline CDR1 is SGHDN and CDR2 is FVKESK. The chain's CDR3 is CASSQAHEQYF. CDR3 bases: TGTGCCAGCAGCCAAGCCCACGAGCAGTACTTC.

This clone was observed once. This sequence joins TRBV4-1 and TRBJ2-5, with TRBD2 matching over 7 bases. Per germline, CDR1 MGHRA and CDR2 YSYEKL. The CDR3 loop spans 14 amino acids. V was pared by 1 base and J by 5 bases, with 4 bases of the junction left unmatched. The CDR3 DNA sequence: TGCGCCAGCAGCCAAGGGACTAGGTCGGAGACCCAGTACTTC. It yields the protein CASSQGTRSETQYF.

The chain is built from TRBV10-3 and TRBJ1-2; D perhaps matches TRBD1 (5 bases). The CDR3 length is 12 residues. Trimming took 3 bases from V and 5 from J, leaving 7 bases between them. Germline V gene sequence: CDR1 ENHRY, CDR2 SYGVKD. The DNA for the CDR3 is TGTGCCATCAGTGAAAGACAGTATGGCTACACCTTC. As protein: CAISERQYGYTF.

The V call is TRBV6-5, the J call TRBJ2-3; D call uncertain. The CDR3 contains 12 residues. Germline loops: CDR1 MNHEY, CDR2 SVGAGI. The V end was cut by 6 bases, the J end by 5 bases, with 9 bases between. CDR3 residues: CASSLRGDTQYF. CDR3 sequence (DNA): TGTGCCAGCAGCCTCAGAGGAGATACGCAGTATTTT.

The chain combines TRBV5-1 with TRBJ2-2; no reliable D call. V was cut by 6 bases and J by 4 bases, with 19 bases left in between. CDR3 length: 16 amino acids. Germline assignment: CDR1 SGHRS and CDR2 YFSETQ. In nucleotides, the CDR3 is TGCGCCAGCACCAACCCCGTTGGGCAGGCCACCGGGGAGCTGTTTTTT. It translates to CASTNPVGQATGELFF.

The chain uses TRBV18 and TRBJ2-6, with 8 bases fitting TRBD2. CDR1 is KGHSH, CDR2 LQKENI, per germline. The junction had 6 bases not matched to a gene; V was cut back by 2 bases and J by 0 bases. This CDR3 is 18 amino acids long. The CDR3 bases are TGTGCCAGCTCACCATCGGGGGGGCTGGGCTCTGGGGCCAACGTCCTGACTTTC. This gives the protein CASSPSGGLGSGANVLTF. The full variable domain, with the rest looked up from reference TRBV18 and TRBJ2-6, is NAGVMQNPRHLVRRRGQEARLRCSPMKGHSHVYWYRQLPEEGLKFMVYLQKENIIDESGMPKERFSAEFPKEGPSILRIQQVVRGDSAAYFCASSPSGGLGSGANVLTFGAGSRLTVL.

V usage is TRBV1 and J usage is TRBJ2-1; TRBD1 is taken as the D call from the table, unchecked against the DNA. TRBV1 is assigned pseudogene status. This CDR3 spans 15 amino acids. CDR3: CTSSHPRDRDNEQFF. In DNA form, the CDR3 reads TGCACCAGCAGCCACCCCCGGGACAGGGACAATGAGCAGTTCTTC.

The rearrangement uses TRBV5-6 and TRBJ1-1; D unclear. V lost 0 bases and J lost 3, with 9 bases in between. The CDR3 covers 14 residues. CDR1 is SGHDT, CDR2 YYEEEE, per germline. The CDR3 nucleotides read TGTGCCAGCAGCTTGGGCCTAGCTGACACTGAAGCTTTCTTT. The encoded protein is CASSLGLADTEAFF.

The V gene is TRBV4-1, the J gene TRBJ2-2; D possibly corresponds to TRBD2 (5 bases). CDR3 length equals 18 residues. V dropped 0 bases and J dropped 5 bases, with 19 bases sitting between them. The germline gives CDR1 MGHRA, CDR2 YSYEKL. The CDR3 DNA sequence: TGCGCCAGCAGCCAAGATTCCGCAGGAGGCAGGAGGACCGGGGAGCTGTTTTTT. As protein: CASSQDSAGGRRTGELFF.

The CDR3 reads CSVQGEPDYEQYF. The CDR3 nucleotides read TGCAGCGTGCAGGGGGAACCGGACTACGAGCAGTACTTC. The J gene is TRBJ2-7, the V gene TRBV29-1; 7 bases agree with TRBD1. This CDR3 is built from 13 residues. Trimming removed 6 bases from V and 3 bases from J; junction bases left unmatched: 8. Germline CDR1 and CDR2: SQVTM and ANQGSEA.

V is TRBV27 and J is TRBJ1-4, with a tentative D call TRBD1 (6 bases). Trimming removed 2 bases from V and 8 bases from J, with 12 bases in between. CDR3 length: 14 residues. Germline-derived CDR1 and CDR2 are MNHEY and SMNVEV (reference sequence). The CDR3 here is CASSLVRGGEKLFF. The CDR3 coding sequence is TGTGCCAGCAGTTTAGTCAGGGGCGGAGAAAAACTGTTTTTT.

This clone occurred once. The chain links TRBV6-1 to TRBJ2-7; D gene unclear. Germline V CDR1 and CDR2: MNHNS, SASEGT. The germline V and J ends were trimmed by 5 bases and 3 bases, with 5 bases remaining between them. CDR3 size: 11 residues. The CDR3 loop reads CASSTFYEQYF. CDR3 in DNA: TGTGCCAGCAGTACATTCTACGAGCAGTACTTC.

This clone was seen just once. The chain recombines TRBV28 with TRBJ2-1; 9 bases are shared with TRBD1. The CDR3 is 16 amino acids. The J segment lost 8 bases and the V segment lost 1 base, leaving 9 bases of the junction unmatched. Germline lookup yields CDR1 MDHEN and CDR2 SYDVKM. As DNA, the CDR3 is TGTGCCAGCAGTTTATCGACCGGGACAGGGTCGGATGAGCAGTTCTTC. Translating gives CASSLSTGTGSDEQFF.

The table lists this clone with a few counts. V gene TRBV10-1 combines with J gene TRBJ1-5; possibly TRBD1 for D (5 bases). This CDR3 contains 13 residues. The germline V gene encodes CDR1 WNHNN and CDR2 SYGVQD (reference sequence). CDR3 loop: CALAGDPPQPQHF. CDR3 sequence (DNA): TGCGCACTAGCGGGGGATCCTCCTCAGCCCCAGCATTTT.

The chain employs TRBV2 and TRBJ1-1; D unresolved. The CDR3 has 13 amino acids. Germline CDR1 is SNHLY and CDR2 is FYNNEI. The germline V and J ends were trimmed by 5 bases and 4 bases, with 11 bases remaining between them. CDR3 nucleotide sequence: TGTGCCAGCAGTAGCACAGATGCCACTGAAGCTTTCTTT. It yields the protein CASSSTDATEAFF.

Notes on this clone: This sample also contains other DNA sequences that code for the same CDR3. This rearrangement joins TRBV5-1 to TRBJ1-3, with 7 bases matching TRBD1. Germline V gene sequence: CDR1 SGHRS, CDR2 YFSETQ. Trimming cost V 1 base and J 2 bases; bases outside gene matches: 0. The CDR3 covers 14 residues. CDR3 sequence (DNA): TGCGCCAGCAGCTTGAGGGGGCCTGGAAACACCATATATTTT. It specifies CASSLRGPGNTIYF. The variable domain in full, completed from reference TRBV5-1 and TRBJ1-3, reads KAGVTQTPRYLIKTRGQQVTLSCSPISGHRSVSWYQQTPGQGLQFLFEYFSETQRNKGNFPGRFSGRQFSNSRSEMNVSTLELGDSALYLCASSLRGPGNTIYFGEGSWLTVV.

The chain employs TRBV28 and TRBJ1-2; weak D call: TRBD1 (5 bases). The germline V and J ends were trimmed by 1 base and 8 bases, with 11 bases remaining between them. Germline CDR1 MDHEN, CDR2 SYDVKM. The CDR3 sequence is 13 residues long. In DNA, the CDR3 is TGTGCCAGCAGTTTATCAGGGTATGGAGGCTACACCTTC. Translation gives CASSLSGYGGYTF.

Comments on this clone: An end of the junction does not agree with germline; a read error may underlie this. The rearrangement uses TRBV7-7 and TRBJ2-1, with D perhaps TRBD2 (5 bases). This CDR3 has 12 residues. Germline CDR1 is SSHAT and CDR2 is FNYEAQ (reference sequence). CDR3 sequence (DNA): TGTGCTAGCAGCTTAGGACCGGGAAAGCAGTTCTTC. Its protein product is CASSLGPGKQFF.

V gene TRBV6-4 combines with J gene TRBJ2-7; D unresolved. This CDR3 has 15 amino acids. Germline CDR1 is MRHNA and CDR2 is SNTAGT. V lost 4 bases, J lost 0 bases, and 13 bases lay in between. This CDR3 is CASSVDGGSSYEQYF. CDR3 sequence (DNA): TGTGCCAGCAGTGTTGATGGCGGCTCCTCCTACGAGCAGTACTTC.

J is TRBJ1-2 and V is TRBV9, with D uncertain. The V and J ends lost 3 bases and 3 bases respectively, with 15 bases between them. The germline V gene has CDR1 SGDLS and CDR2 YYNGEE. CDR3 length: 15 residues. The CDR3 protein is CASSGRQSGDYGYTF. DNA for the CDR3: TGTGCCAGCAGCGGACGCCAATCCGGGGACTATGGCTACACCTTC.

J is TRBJ2-1 and V is TRBV11-3, with 7 bases matching TRBD2. This CDR3 is built from 14 residues. The V and J ends lost 2 bases and 5 bases, in that order; junction bases with no gene match: 3. Germline values: CDR1 SGHNT, CDR2 YENEEA. In nucleotides, the CDR3 is TGTGCCAGCAGCTTATCCGGGAGGAACAATGAGCAGTTCTTC. Its translation is CASSLSGRNNEQFF.

CDR3 sequence reads: CASSPSSGRIYEQYF. CDR3 DNA: TGCGCCAGCAGTCCCTCTAGCGGGAGGATCTACGAGCAGTACTTC. The rearrangement links TRBV5-1 to TRBJ2-7; 11 bases align to TRBD2. The germline V gene has CDR1 SGHRS and CDR2 YFSETQ. The CDR3 contains 15 residues. V lost 5 bases, J lost 3 bases, and 7 bases stayed unmatched.

The rearrangement links TRBV29-1 to TRBJ1-1; the D gene is possibly TRBD1 (6 bases). Germline loops: CDR1 SQVTM, CDR2 ANQGSEA. The CDR3 is made up of 15 amino acids. V dropped 7 bases and J dropped 4 bases, with 22 bases sitting between them. CDR3 amino acids: CSAVTGSGGGTEAFF. CDR3 DNA: TGCAGCGCTGTCACCGGGTCCGGAGGGGGCACTGAAGCTTTCTTT.

The chain employs TRBV19 and TRBJ1-1; D remains ambiguous. Germline V gene lookup returns CDR1 LNHDA and CDR2 SQIVND (reference sequence). Trimming took off 10 bases at V and 4 bases at J, with 16 bases between the two ends. The CDR3 has 13 amino acids. The CDR3 coding sequence is TGTGCCACCAAGGGCAACACGGTCACTGAAGCTTTCTTT. As protein: CATKGNTVTEAFF.

The J gene is TRBJ1-5, the V gene TRBV2; D possibly corresponds to TRBD1 (6 bases). The CDR3 contains 14 residues. Germline V lookup: CDR1 SNHLY, CDR2 FYNNEI. Trimming took 6 bases from V and 1 from J, leaving 10 bases between them. CDR3 loop: CASSGDTSNQPQHF. Here the CDR3 DNA reads TGTGCCAGCAGCGGGGACACCAGCAATCAGCCCCAGCATTTT.

This chain connects TRBV28 to TRBJ1-4; TRBD1 is a possible D gene (5 bases). The CDR3 is 14 residues long. Trimming shortened V by 5 bases and J by 8 bases, and 15 bases separated the two germline ends. Germline CDR1 reads MDHEN; CDR2 reads SYDVKM. The CDR3 reads CASSPRQSWEKLFF. Here the CDR3 DNA reads TGTGCCAGCAGTCCACGACAGTCTTGGGAAAAACTGTTTTTT.

J is TRBJ2-7 and V is TRBV7-9; 7 bases fit TRBD1. The CDR3 loop spans 13 amino acids. V trimming: 6 bases; J trimming: 4 bases; junction bases outside the gene matches: 6. Germline V gene lookup returns CDR1 SEHNR and CDR2 FQNEAQ (reference sequence). CDR3 in DNA: TGTGCCAGCAGAGGACAGGAGCCTTACGAGCAGTACTTC. Amino acids: CASRGQEPYEQYF.